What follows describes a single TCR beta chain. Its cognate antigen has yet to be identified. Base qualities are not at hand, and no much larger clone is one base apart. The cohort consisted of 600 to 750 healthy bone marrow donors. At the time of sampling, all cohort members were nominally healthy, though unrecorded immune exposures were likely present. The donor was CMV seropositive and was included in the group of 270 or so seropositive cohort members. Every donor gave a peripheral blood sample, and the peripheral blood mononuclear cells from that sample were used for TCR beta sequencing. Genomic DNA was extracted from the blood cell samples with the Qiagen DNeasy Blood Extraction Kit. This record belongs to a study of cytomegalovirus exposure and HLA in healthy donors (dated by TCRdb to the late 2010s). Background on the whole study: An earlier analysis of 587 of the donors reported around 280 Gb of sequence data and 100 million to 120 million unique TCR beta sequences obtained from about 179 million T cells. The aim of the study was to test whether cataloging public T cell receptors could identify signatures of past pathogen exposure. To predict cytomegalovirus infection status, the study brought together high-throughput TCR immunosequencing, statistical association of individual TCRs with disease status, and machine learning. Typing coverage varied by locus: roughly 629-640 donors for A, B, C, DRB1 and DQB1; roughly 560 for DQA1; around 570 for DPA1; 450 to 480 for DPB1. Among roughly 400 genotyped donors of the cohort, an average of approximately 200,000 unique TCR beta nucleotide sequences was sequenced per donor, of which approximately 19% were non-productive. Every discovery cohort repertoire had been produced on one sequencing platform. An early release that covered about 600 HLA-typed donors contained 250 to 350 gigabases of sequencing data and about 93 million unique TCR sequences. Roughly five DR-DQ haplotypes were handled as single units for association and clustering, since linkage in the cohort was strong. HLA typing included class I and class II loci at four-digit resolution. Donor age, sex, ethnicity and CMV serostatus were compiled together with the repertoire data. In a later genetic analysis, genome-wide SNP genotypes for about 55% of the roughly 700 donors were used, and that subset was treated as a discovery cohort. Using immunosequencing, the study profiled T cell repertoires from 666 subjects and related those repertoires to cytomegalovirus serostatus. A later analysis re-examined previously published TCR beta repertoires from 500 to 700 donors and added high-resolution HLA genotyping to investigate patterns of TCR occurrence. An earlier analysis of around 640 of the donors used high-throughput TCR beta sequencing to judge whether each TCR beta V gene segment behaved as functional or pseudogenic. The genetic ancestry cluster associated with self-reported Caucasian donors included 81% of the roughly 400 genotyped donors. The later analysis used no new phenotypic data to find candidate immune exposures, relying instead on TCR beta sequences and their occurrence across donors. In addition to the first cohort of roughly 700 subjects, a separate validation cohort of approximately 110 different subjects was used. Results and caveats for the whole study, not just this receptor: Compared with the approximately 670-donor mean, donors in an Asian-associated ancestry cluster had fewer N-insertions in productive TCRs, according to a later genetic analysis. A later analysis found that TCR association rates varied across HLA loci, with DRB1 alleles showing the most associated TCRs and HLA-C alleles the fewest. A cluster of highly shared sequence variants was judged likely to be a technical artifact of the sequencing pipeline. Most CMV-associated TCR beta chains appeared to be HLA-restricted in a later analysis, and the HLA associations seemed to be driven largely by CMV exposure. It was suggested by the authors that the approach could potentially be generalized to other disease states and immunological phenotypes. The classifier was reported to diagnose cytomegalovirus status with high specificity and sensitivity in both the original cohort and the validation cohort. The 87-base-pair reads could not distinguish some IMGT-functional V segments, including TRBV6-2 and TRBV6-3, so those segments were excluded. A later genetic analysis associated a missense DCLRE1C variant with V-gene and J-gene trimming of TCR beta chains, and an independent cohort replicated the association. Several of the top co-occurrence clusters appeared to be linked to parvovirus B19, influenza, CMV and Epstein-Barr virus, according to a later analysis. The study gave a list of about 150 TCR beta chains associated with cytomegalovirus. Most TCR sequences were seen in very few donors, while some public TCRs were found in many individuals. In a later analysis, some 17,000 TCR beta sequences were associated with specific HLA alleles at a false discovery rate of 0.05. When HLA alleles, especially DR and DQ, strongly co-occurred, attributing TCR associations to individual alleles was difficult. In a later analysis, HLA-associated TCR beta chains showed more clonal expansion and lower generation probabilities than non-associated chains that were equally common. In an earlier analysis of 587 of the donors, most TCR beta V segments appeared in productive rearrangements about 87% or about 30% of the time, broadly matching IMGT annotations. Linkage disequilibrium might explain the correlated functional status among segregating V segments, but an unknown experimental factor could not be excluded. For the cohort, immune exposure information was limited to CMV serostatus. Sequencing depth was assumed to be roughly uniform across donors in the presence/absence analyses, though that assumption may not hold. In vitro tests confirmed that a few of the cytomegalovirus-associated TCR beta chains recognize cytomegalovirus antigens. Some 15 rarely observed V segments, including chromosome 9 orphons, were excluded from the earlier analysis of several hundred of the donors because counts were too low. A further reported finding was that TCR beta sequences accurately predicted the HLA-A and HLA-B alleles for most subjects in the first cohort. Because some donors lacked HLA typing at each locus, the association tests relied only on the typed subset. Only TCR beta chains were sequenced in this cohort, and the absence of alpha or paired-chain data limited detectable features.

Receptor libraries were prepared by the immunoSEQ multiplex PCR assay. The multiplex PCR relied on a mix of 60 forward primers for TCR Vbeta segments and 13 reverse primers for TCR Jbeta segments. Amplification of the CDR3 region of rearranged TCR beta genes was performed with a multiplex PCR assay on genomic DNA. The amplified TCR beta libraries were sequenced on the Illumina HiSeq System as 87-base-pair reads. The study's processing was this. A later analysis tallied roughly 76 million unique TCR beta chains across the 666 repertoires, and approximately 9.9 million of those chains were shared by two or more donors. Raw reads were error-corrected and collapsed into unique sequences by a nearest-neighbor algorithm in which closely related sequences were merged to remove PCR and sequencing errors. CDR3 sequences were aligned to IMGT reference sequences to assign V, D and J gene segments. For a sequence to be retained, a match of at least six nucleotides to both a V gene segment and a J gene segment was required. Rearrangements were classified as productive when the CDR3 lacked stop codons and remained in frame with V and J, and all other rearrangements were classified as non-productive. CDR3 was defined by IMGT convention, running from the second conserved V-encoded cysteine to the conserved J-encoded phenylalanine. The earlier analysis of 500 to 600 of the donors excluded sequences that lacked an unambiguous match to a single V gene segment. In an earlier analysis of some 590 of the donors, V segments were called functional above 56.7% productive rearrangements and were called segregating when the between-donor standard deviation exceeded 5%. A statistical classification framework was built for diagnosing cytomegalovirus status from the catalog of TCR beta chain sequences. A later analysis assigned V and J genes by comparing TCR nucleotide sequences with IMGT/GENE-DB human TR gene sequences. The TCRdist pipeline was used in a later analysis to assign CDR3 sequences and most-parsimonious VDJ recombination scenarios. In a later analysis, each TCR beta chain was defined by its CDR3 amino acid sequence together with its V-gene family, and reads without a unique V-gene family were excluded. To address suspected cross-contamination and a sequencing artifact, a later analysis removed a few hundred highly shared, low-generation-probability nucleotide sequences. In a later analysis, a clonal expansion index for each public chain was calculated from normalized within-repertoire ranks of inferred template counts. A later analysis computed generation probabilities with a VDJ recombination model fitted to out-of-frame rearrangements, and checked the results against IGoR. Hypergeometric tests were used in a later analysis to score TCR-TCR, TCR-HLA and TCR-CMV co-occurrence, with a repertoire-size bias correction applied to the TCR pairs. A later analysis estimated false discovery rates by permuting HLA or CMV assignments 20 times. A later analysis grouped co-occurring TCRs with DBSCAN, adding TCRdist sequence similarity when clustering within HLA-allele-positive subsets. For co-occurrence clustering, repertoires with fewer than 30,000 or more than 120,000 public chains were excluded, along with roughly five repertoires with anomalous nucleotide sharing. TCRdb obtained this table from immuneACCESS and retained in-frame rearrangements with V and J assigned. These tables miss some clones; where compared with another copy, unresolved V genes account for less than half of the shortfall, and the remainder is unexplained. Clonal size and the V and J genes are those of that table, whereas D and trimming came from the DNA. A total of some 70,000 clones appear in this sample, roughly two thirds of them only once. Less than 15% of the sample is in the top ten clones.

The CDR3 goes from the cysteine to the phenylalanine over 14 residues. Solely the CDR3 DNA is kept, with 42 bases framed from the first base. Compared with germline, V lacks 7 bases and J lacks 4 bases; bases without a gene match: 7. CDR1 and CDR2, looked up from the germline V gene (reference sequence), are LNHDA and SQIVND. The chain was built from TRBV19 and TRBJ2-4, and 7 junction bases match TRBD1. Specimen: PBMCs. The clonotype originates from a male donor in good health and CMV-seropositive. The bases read TGTGCCAGTAATCAATGGGACAGAAAAAACATTCAGTACTTC. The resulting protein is CASNQWDRKNIQYF.